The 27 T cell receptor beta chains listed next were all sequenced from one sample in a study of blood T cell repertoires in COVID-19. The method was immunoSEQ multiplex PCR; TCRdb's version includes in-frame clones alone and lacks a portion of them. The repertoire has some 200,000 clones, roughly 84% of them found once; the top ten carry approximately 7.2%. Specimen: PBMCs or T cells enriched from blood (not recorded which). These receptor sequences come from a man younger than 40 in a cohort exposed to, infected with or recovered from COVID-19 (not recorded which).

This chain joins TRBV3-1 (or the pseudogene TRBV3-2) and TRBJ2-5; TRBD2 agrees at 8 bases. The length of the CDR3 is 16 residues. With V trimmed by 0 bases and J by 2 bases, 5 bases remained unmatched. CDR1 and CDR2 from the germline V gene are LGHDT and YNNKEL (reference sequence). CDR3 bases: TGTGCCAGCAGCCAAGATCGCGGGAGGAGTCAAGAGACCCAGTACTTC. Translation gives CASSQDRGRSQETQYF.

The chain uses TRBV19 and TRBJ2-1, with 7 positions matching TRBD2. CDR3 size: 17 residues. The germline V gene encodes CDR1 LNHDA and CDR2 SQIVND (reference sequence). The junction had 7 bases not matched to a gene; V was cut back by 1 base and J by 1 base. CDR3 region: CASSIATSPPSYNEQFF. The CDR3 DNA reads TGTGCCAGTAGTATAGCGACTAGCCCTCCTTCCTACAATGAGCAGTTCTTC.

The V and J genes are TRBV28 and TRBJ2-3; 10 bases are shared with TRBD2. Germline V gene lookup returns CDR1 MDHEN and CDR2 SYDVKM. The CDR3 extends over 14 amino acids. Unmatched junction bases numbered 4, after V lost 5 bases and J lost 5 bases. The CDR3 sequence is CASSPSGSEDTQYF. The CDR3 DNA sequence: TGTGCCAGCAGTCCTAGCGGGAGTGAAGATACGCAGTATTTT.

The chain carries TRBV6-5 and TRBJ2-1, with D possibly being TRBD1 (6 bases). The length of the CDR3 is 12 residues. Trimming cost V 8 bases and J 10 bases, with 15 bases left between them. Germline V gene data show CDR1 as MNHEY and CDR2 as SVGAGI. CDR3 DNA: TGTGCCAGCGGATCACAGGGTAGGGAGCAGTTCTTC. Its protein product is CASGSQGREQFF.

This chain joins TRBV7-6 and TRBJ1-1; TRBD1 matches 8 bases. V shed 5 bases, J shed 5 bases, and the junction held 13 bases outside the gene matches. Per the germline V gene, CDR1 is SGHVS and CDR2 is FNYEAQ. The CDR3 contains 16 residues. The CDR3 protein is CASSQNNDRGGTEAFF. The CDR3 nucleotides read TGTGCCAGCAGCCAAAATAACGACAGGGGCGGAACTGAAGCTTTCTTT.

The CDR3: CASRRTGGPVDTNEKLFF. The CDR3 DNA is TGTGCCAGCAGACGGACAGGGGGACCTGTAGATACTAATGAAAAACTGTTTTTT. The chain is built from TRBV7-2 and TRBJ1-4, with TRBD1 matching 10 bases. The germline V gene encodes CDR1 SGHTA and CDR2 FQGNSA. The CDR3 is 18 amino acids. After removal of 6 bases from V and 2 bases from J, the junction contained 12 bases not matched to a gene. Filled out from reference TRBV7-2 and TRBJ1-4, the complete variable domain reads GAGVSQSPSNKVTEKGKDVELRCDPISGHTALYWYRQSLGQGLEFLIYFQGNSAPDKSGLPSDRFSAERTGGSVSTLTIQRTQQEDSAVYLCASRRTGGPVDTNEKLFFGSGTQLSVL.

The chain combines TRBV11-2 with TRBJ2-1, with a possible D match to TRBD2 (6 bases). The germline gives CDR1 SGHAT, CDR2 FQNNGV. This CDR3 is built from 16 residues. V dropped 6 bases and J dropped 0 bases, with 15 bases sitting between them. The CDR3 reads CASSSPGRSSYNEQFF. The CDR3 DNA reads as TGTGCCAGCAGTTCTCCAGGGAGGAGCTCCTACAATGAGCAGTTCTTC.

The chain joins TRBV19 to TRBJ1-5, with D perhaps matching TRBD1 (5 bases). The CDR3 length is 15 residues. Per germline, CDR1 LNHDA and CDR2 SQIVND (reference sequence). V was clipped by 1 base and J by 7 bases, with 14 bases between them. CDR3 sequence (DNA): TGTGCCAGTAGTATAGTCCCAGGGCGGGGACAGCCCCAGCATTTT. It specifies CASSIVPGRGQPQHF.

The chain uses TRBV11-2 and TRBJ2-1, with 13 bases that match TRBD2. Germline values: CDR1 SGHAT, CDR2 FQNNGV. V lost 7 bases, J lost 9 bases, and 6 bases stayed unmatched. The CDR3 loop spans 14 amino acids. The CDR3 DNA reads TGTGCCAGCACCTGGACTAGCGGGAGTATTGAGCAGTTCTTC. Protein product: CASTWTSGSIEQFF.

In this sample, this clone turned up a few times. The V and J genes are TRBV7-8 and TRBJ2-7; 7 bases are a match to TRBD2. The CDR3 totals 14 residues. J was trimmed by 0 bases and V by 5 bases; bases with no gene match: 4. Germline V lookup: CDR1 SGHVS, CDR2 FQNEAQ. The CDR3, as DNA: TGTGCCAGCAGCGATAGCGGGCGCTCCTACGAGCAGTACTTC. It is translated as CASSDSGRSYEQYF.

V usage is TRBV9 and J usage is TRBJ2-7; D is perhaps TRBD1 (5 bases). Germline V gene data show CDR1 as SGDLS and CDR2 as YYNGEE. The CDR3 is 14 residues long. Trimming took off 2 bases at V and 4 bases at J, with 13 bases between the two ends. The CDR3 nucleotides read TGTGCCAGCAGCGTTGGGGCGGAGTCATACGAGCAGTACTTC. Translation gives CASSVGAESYEQYF.

The CDR3 region has the DNA TGTGCCAGCAGCTTAAGCAGGTCGGATGACACTGAAGCTTTCTTT. Encoded protein: CASSLSRSDDTEAFF. The J gene is TRBJ1-1, the V gene TRBV7-3; D gene ambiguous. Germline values: CDR1 SGHTA, CDR2 FQGTGA. The length of the CDR3 is 15 residues. V was clipped by 1 base and J by 3 bases, with 12 bases between them.

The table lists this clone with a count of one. The CDR3 DNA follows: TGTGCCAGCTCACCACCGGGACAGGGGGCGTTGCGAACTGAAGCTTTCTTT. Its protein product is CASSPPGQGALRTEAFF. This sequence joins TRBV18 and TRBJ1-1; 12 bases map to TRBD1. Germline V gives CDR1 KGHSH, CDR2 LQKENI. The ends lost 0 bases at V and 5 bases at J; junction bases unmatched: 7. The CDR3 extends over 17 amino acids.

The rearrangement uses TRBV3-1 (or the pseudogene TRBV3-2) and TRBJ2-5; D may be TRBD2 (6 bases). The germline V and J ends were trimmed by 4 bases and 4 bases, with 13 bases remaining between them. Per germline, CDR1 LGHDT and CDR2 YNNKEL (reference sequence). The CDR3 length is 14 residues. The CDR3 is CASSLLTRGETQYF. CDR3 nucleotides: TGTGCCAGCAGCCTACTGACTAGGGGAGAGACCCAGTACTTC.

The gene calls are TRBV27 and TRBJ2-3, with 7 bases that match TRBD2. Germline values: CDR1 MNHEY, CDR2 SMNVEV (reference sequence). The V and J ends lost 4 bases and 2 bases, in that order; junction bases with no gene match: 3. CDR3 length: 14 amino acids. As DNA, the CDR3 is TGTGCCAGCAGTTCTCAGCGGGACACAGATACGCAGTATTTT. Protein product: CASSSQRDTDTQYF.

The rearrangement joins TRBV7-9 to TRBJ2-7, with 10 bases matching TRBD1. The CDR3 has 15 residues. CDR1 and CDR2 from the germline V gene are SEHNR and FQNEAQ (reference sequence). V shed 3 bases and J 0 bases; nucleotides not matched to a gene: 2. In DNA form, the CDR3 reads TGTGCCAGCAGCTTTGGGACAGGGGACTCCTACGAGCAGTACTTC. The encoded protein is CASSFGTGDSYEQYF.

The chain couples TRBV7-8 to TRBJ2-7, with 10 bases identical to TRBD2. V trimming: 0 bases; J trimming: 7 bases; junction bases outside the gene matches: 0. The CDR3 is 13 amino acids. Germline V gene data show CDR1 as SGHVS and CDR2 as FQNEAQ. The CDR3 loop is CASSLATSGEQYF. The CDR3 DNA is TGTGCCAGCAGCTTAGCGACTAGCGGGGAGCAGTACTTC.

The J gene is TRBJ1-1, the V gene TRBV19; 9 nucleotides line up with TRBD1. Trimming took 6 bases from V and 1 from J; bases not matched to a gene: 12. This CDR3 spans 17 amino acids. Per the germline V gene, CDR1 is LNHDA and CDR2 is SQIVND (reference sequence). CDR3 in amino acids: CASRTGTGQVSNTEAFF. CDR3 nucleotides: TGTGCCAGTAGGACAGGGACAGGGCAGGTTTCGAACACTGAAGCTTTCTTT.

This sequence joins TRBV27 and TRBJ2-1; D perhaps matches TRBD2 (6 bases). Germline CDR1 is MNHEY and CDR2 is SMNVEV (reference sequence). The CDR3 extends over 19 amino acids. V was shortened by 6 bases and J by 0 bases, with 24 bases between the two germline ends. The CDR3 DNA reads TGTGCCAGCAGCCAACTTCGGCTAGCGAGCTCGAGCTCCTACAATGAGCAGTTCTTC. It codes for CASSQLRLASSSSYNEQFF.

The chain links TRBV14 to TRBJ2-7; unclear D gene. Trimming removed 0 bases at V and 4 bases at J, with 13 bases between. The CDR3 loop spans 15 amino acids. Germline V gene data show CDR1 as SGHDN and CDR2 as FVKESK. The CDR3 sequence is CASSQDPPPTYEQYF. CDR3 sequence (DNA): TGTGCCAGCAGCCAAGATCCTCCTCCGACTTACGAGCAGTACTTC. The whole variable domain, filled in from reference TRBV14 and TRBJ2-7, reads EAGVTQFPSHSVIEKGQTVTLRCDPISGHDNLYWYRRVMGKEIKFLLHFVKESKQDESGMPNNRFLAERTGGTYSTLKVQPAELEDSGVYFCASSQDPPPTYEQYFGPGTRLTVT.

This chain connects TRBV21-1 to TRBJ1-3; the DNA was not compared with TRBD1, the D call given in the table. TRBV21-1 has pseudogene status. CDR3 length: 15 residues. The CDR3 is CARPGQGAEGNTIYF. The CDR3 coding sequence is TGTGCCAGGCCGGGACAGGGGGCTGAAGGAAACACCATATATTTT.

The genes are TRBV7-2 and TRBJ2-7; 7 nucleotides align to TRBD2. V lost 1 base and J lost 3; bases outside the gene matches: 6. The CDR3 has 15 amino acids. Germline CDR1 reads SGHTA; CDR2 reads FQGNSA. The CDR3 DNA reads TGTGCCAGCAGCTTAGAGCCTCAGCGGGGCTACGAGCAGTACTTC. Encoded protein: CASSLEPQRGYEQYF.

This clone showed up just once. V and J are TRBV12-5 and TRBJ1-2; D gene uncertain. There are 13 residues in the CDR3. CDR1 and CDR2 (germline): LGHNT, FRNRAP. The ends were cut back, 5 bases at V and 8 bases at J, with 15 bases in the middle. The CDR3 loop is CASGPGSEGGYTF. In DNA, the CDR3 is TGTGCTAGTGGTCCGGGTAGCGAGGGAGGCTACACCTTC. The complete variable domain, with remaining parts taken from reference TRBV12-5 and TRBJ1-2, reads DARVTQTPRHKVTEMGQEVTMRCQPILGHNTVFWYRQTMMQGLELLAYFRNRAPLDDSGMPKDRFSAEMPDATLATLKIQPSEPRDSAVYFCASGPGSEGGYTFGSGTRLTVV.

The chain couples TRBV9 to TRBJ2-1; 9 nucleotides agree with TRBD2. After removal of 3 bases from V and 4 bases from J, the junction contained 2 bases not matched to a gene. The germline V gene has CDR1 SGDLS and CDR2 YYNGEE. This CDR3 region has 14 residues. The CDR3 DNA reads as TGTGCCAGCAGCGCGAGCGGGAGGTACAATGAGCAGTTCTTC. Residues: CASSASGRYNEQFF.

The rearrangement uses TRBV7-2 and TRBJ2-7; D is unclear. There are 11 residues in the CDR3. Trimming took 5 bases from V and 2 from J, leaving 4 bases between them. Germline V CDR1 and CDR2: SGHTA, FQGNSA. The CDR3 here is CASSLTYEQYF. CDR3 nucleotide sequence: TGTGCCAGCAGCCTAACCTACGAGCAGTACTTC.

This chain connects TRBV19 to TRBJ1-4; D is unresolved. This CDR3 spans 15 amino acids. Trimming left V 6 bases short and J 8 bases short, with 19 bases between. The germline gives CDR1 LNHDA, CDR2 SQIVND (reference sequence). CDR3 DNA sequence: TGTGCCAGTAGGTTAAGTTCAATGCCACGGGAAAAACTGTTTTTT. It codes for CASRLSSMPREKLFF.

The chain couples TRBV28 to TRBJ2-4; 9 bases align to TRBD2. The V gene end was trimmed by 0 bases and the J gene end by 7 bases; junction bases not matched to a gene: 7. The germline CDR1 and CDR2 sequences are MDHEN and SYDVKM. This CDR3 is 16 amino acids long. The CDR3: CASSLWASGIGNIQYF. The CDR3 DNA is TGTGCCAGCAGTTTATGGGCTAGCGGGATAGGGAACATTCAGTACTTC.